This TCR beta chain is drawn from a study of blood T cell repertoires in COVID-19. Overall study context: Acute and convalescent COVID-19 specimens originated in the United States, Italy and Spain.

As handled by the study authors: The authors estimated nucleated cell counts from reference gene primer amplification. The data were produced by immunoSEQ multiplex PCR, yet TCRdb's version contains in-frame clones alone and is incomplete. V, J and clone size reflect that table, while D and trimming were determined from the DNA. The profile shows around 45,000 clones, about 91% of them singletons. The CDR3 length is 15 residues. V was pared by 4 bases and J by 7 bases, with 16 bases between. The germline CDR1 and CDR2 sequences are SNHLY and FYNNEI. This rearrangement joins TRBV2 to TRBJ1-4; no clear D gene. Sequencing was performed on peripheral blood. This sequence originates from a man aged 60 to 75 with active COVID-19. The DNA for the CDR3 is TGTGCCAGCAGTGGGAAATTAGGAGTCATTGAAAAACTGTTTTTT. Translated, it gives CASSGKLGVIEKLFF.